What follows describes a single T cell receptor (beta chain). These data originate in a study of blood T cell repertoires in COVID-19. In the study overall: Samples taken during acute and convalescent COVID-19 were collected in the United States, Italy and Spain. From T cells, B-cell-depleted T cells, or PBMCs came the material, which was cDNA or gDNA.

Authors' data handling: Reference gene primer amplification in the assay estimated nucleated cell counts. TCRdb's copy holds only in-frame clones and misses some; the assay was immunoSEQ multiplex PCR. V, J and clone size are taken as reported in that table, and D and trimming were inferred from the DNA itself. The sample has about 260,000 clones; approximately 87% are singletons. The length of the CDR3 is 12 residues. From germline, CDR1 is LGHDT and CDR2 YNNKEL (reference sequence). The V gene lost 0 bases and the J gene lost 5 bases, with 4 bases spanning the gap. The gene calls are TRBV3-1 (or the pseudogene TRBV3-2) and TRBJ1-2; D not resolved. Sequenced: peripheral blood. The source of this sequence is a woman aged 45-65 years with acute or convalescent COVID-19. This chain's CDR3 is CASSQDRYGYTF. In DNA form, the CDR3 reads TGTGCCAGCAGCCAAGACAGATATGGCTACACCTTC.